Listed below are T cell receptor beta chains from one sample, sequenced in a study of cytomegalovirus exposure and HLA in healthy donors. The assay was immunoSEQ multiplex PCR, and TCRdb's table has in-frame clones only and misses some. The repertoire consists of about 150,000 clones, with roughly 78% occurring once and the leading ten covering under 8%. Sequencing was done on a sample of PBMCs. The receptor source for this set is a man in his fifties in good health and CMV-seropositive. The CDR3 runs from the conserved cysteine through the conserved F or W. Fields, in order: clone size, D gene, V gene, J gene, CDR3 protein, CDR3 DNA. D genes are given only for firm matches. Clone size is stated in some rows and not others, as once, few, many or a class when expanded.

size: once
D: .
V: TRBV11-2
J: TRBJ1-2
CDR3: CASSLIIGATAGKGYTF
DNA: TGTGCCAGCAGCTTAATAATTGGGGCCACGGCGGGGAAGGGCTACACCTTC

size: .
D: TRBD1
V: TRBV6-5
J: TRBJ2-2
CDR3: CASSLQGTGELFF
DNA: TGTGCCAGCAGTTTACAGGGGACCGGGGAGCTGTTTTTT

size: few
D: .
V: TRBV6-6
J: TRBJ2-3
CDR3: CASSLTDTQYF
DNA: TGTGCCAGCAGTCTCACAGATACGCAGTATTTT

size: few
D: .
V: TRBV20-1
J: TRBJ2-7
CDR3: CSAREGSAQYF
DNA: TGCAGTGCTAGAGAGGGCAGTGCGCAGTACTTC

size: .
D: TRBD2
V: TRBV4-2
J: TRBJ2-1
CDR3: CASSRAGLAGGLHAGNEQFF
DNA: TGTGCCAGCAGCCGCGCTGGACTAGCGGGAGGCCTACACGCAGGCAATGAGCAGTTCTTC

size: .
D: .
V: TRBV2
J: TRBJ1-2
CDR3: CASSLIDTEVGGYTF
DNA: TGTGCCAGCAGTCTAATTGACACGGAGGTTGGTGGCTACACCTTC

size: once
D: TRBD1
V: TRBV5-1
J: TRBJ2-3
CDR3: CASSYGTGGRDTQYF
DNA: TGCGCCAGCAGCTACGGGACAGGGGGGCGGGATACGCAGTATTTT

size: .
D: .
V: TRBV11-2
J: TRBJ2-1
CDR3: CASSLDLTSLEQFF
DNA: TGTGCCAGCAGCTTAGATTTGACTAGTCTTGAGCAGTTCTTC

size: .
D: TRBD2
V: TRBV7-2
J: TRBJ2-1
CDR3: CASSWTGGHEQFF
DNA: TGTGCCAGCAGCTGGACGGGAGGGCATGAGCAGTTCTTC

size: few
D: TRBD2
V: TRBV18
J: TRBJ2-5
CDR3: CASSSSAGGGEETQYF
DNA: TGTGCCAGCTCATCCTCGGCCGGGGGGGGAGAGGAGACCCAGTACTTC

size: .
D: TRBD1
V: TRBV6-1
J: TRBJ1-5
CDR3: CASSTDRGEDQPQHF
DNA: TGTGCCAGCAGTACGGACAGGGGAGAGGATCAGCCCCAGCATTTT

size: .
D: TRBD2
V: TRBV27
J: TRBJ2-1
CDR3: CASSSRTSGSFENEQFF
DNA: TGTGCCAGCAGTTCTAGGACTAGCGGGAGTTTCGAAAATGAGCAGTTCTTC

size: .
D: .
V: TRBV6-4
J: TRBJ2-1
CDR3: CASSDSPGDSNEQFF
DNA: TGTGCCAGCAGTGACTCGCCGGGAGACAGCAATGAGCAGTTCTTC

size: .
D: .
V: TRBV7-9
J: TRBJ2-5
CDR3: CASSLGRSGQETQYF
DNA: TGTGCCAGCAGCCTGGGGAGGAGTGGGCAAGAGACCCAGTACTTC

size: .
D: TRBD2
V: TRBV5-4
J: TRBJ2-7
CDR3: CASSLASSGKGGQYF
DNA: TGTGCCAGCAGCTTGGCTTCTAGCGGGAAGGGAGGGCAGTACTTC

size: .
D: .
V: TRBV4-1
J: TRBJ2-3
CDR3: CASSQSGDGTDTQYF
DNA: TGCGCCAGCAGCCAGTCAGGGGATGGCACAGATACGCAGTATTTT

size: .
D: .
V: TRBV7-3
J: TRBJ1-1
CDR3: CASSLRQNTEAFF
DNA: TGTGCCAGCAGCTTAAGGCAGAACACTGAAGCTTTCTTT

size: .
D: .
V: TRBV18
J: TRBJ2-5
CDR3: CASSPDGEGTQYF
DNA: TGTGCCAGCTCACCCGACGGAGAGGGGACCCAGTACTTC

size: .
D: .
V: TRBV11-3
J: TRBJ2-7
CDR3: CASSFSPFYEQYF
DNA: TGTGCCAGCAGCTTTTCCCCGTTCTACGAGCAGTACTTC

size: .
D: .
V: TRBV6-5
J: TRBJ1-4
CDR3: CASSYSQVSEKLFF
DNA: TGTGCCAGCAGTTACTCGCAGGTTTCTGAAAAACTGTTTTTT

size: .
D: TRBD1
V: TRBV28
J: TRBJ1-2
CDR3: CASSRQGYGYTF
DNA: TGTGCCAGCAGTAGACAGGGCTATGGCTACACCTTC

size: .
D: TRBD2
V: TRBV11-2
J: TRBJ2-7
CDR3: CASSPSLLAGGSEQYF
DNA: TGTGCCAGCAGCCCGAGCTTACTAGCGGGAGGGAGCGAGCAGTACTTC

size: .
D: .
V: TRBV5-1
J: TRBJ1-2
CDR3: CASSLEQISGYTF
DNA: TGCGCCAGCAGCTTGGAGCAGATTAGCGGCTACACCTTC

size: .
D: TRBD2
V: TRBV5-1
J: TRBJ2-1
CDR3: CASSGGLAHNEQFF
DNA: TGCGCCAGCAGCGGGGGACTAGCGCACAATGAGCAGTTCTTC

size: .
D: .
V: TRBV2
J: TRBJ2-7
CDR3: CASRTPSQGSKEQYF
DNA: TGTGCCAGCAGGACCCCCTCACAGGGAAGTAAAGAGCAGTACTTC

size: .
D: TRBD2
V: TRBV27
J: TRBJ2-1
CDR3: CASSPFLAGARDEQFF
DNA: TGTGCCAGCAGTCCCTTTTTAGCGGGAGCCCGCGATGAGCAGTTCTTC

size: .
D: TRBD1
V: TRBV7-9
J: TRBJ1-6
CDR3: CSSSHRPGTGGFGTLHF
DNA: TGTTCCAGCAGCCATAGGCCCGGGACAGGAGGCTTCGGGACCCTCCACTTT

size: .
D: TRBD1
V: TRBV19
J: TRBJ2-3
CDR3: CASTPDRGPDTQYF
DNA: TGTGCCAGTACTCCGGACAGGGGGCCAGATACGCAGTATTTT

size: few
D: TRBD1
V: TRBV23-1
J: TRBJ2-5
CDR3: CASSRPGQGGKETQYF
DNA: TGCGCCAGCAGTCGTCCGGGACAGGGAGGCAAAGAGACCCAGTACTTC

size: .
D: .
V: TRBV7-7
J: TRBJ2-5
CDR3: CASSLARGETQYF
DNA: TGTGCTAGCAGCTTAGCGAGGGGGGAGACCCAGTACTTC

size: once
D: .
V: TRBV28
J: TRBJ2-3
CDR3: CASSLIRLASHTDTQYF
DNA: TGTGCCAGCAGTTTAATACGGTTAGCAAGCCACACAGATACGCAGTATTTT

size: .
D: .
V: TRBV11-2
J: TRBJ1-1
CDR3: CASSPTQNTEAFF
DNA: TGTGCCAGCAGCCCTACTCAGAACACTGAAGCTTTCTTT

size: .
D: TRBD2
V: TRBV29-1
J: TRBJ2-3
CDR3: CSSLAGVGDTQYF
DNA: TGCAGTTCACTAGCGGGAGTTGGGGATACGCAGTATTTT

size: .
D: .
V: TRBV5-1
J: TRBJ2-7
CDR3: CASSLGGSGYYEQYF
DNA: TGCGCCAGCAGCTTGGGAGGGAGTGGGTACTACGAGCAGTACTTC

size: once
D: .
V: TRBV5-1
J: TRBJ2-3
CDR3: CASSLGTGSADTQYF
DNA: TGCGCCAGCAGCTTGGGGACGGGGTCGGCAGATACGCAGTATTTT

size: .
D: TRBD2
V: TRBV5-1
J: TRBJ2-7
CDR3: CASSPRDYLSYEQYF
DNA: TGCGCCAGCAGCCCTCGGGACTACCTCTCCTACGAGCAGTACTTC

size: few
D: TRBD1
V: TRBV6-1
J: TRBJ2-7
CDR3: CASSLTGIASYEQYF
DNA: TGTGCCAGCAGCCTGACAGGGATCGCATCCTACGAGCAGTACTTC

size: .
D: .
V: TRBV10-1
J: TRBJ2-3
CDR3: CASSGGVADTQYF
DNA: TGCGCCAGCAGTGGCGGGGTTGCAGATACGCAGTATTTT

size: .
D: TRBD2
V: TRBV2
J: TRBJ2-7
CDR3: CASRGGLAGSEQYF
DNA: TGTGCCAGCAGAGGAGGACTAGCGGGTAGCGAGCAGTACTTC

size: .
D: TRBD1
V: TRBV5-1
J: TRBJ1-1
CDR3: CASSPDGTGREAFF
DNA: TGCGCCAGCAGCCCTGATGGGACAGGTCGTGAAGCTTTCTTT

size: .
D: TRBD1
V: TRBV18
J: TRBJ1-3
CDR3: CASSDRVGNTIYF
DNA: TGTGCCAGCTCGGACAGGGTTGGAAACACCATATATTTT